Detailed here is one T cell receptor (beta chain). The data originate from a study of human T cells and chemical hapten exposure. Regarding time point: patch test 1, 2 weeks after DPC sensitization. The sample's treatment: therapeutic diphenylcyclopropenone sensitization with weekly scalp DPC. Unfractionated whole blood was the source from which total RNA was extracted. Original processing notes: Samples had a median of around 91,000 TCRs, ranging roughly 20,000 to 700,000. Each CDR3 protein gets one entry after TCRdb re-called the RACE reads with MiXCR. These V and J calls derive from TCRdb rather than the authors' analysis. The data hold 75,000 to 100,000 distinct CDR3 sequences, with around 12% observed a single time. The CDR3 has 15 residues. V dropped 4 bases and J dropped 2 bases, with 14 bases sitting between them. The germline V gene encodes CDR1 MNHEY and CDR2 SMNVEV (reference sequence).

This sequence originates from a woman between 40 and 50 years old with alopecia areata. Some clones in this sample may be carry-over from other donors' samples. The chain combines TRBV27 with TRBJ1-1, with a weak D call TRBD1 (5 bases). The sample in question was whole blood, obtained in connection with sensitization to the hapten diphenylcyclopropenone (DPC). The CDR3: CASSSFWGRNTEAFF. The CDR3 DNA sequence: TGTGCCAGCAGTTCATTCTGGGGGAGAAACACTGAAGCTTTCTTT.